The 17 T cell receptor beta chains below all came from one sample that was sequenced in a study of cytomegalovirus exposure and HLA in healthy donors. TCRdb keeps only in-frame clones here, not all; method: immunoSEQ multiplex PCR. This table holds about 140,000 clones, 88% found once. The sequencing sample was made of PBMCs. The receptors were sampled from a woman aged 18-35 years in good health and CMV-seropositive.

The chain has TRBV19 and TRBJ1-2, with 7 bases identical to TRBD1. The germline V gene encodes CDR1 LNHDA and CDR2 SQIVND (reference sequence). V shed 5 bases and J 5 bases; nucleotides not matched to a gene: 17. The CDR3 runs to 17 residues. The CDR3 nucleotides are TGTGCCAGTAGTCTATGGGATCCCCGGGACAGTAGATATGGCTACACCTTC. This gives the protein CASSLWDPRDSRYGYTF.

The chain employs TRBV5-4 and TRBJ2-7; a possible D gene is TRBD1 (6 bases). This CDR3 is built from 15 residues. The V end was cut by 4 bases, the J end by 6 bases, with 20 bases between. Germline V lookup: CDR1 SGHNT, CDR2 YYREEE (reference sequence). The CDR3 is CASSQWGPSLGEQYF. In nucleotides, the CDR3 is TGTGCCAGCAGCCAATGGGGGCCATCCCTAGGCGAGCAGTACTTC.

The V call is TRBV27, the J call TRBJ1-1, with TRBD1 matching over 8 bases. V gave up 9 bases and J gave up 0 bases; unmatched junction bases: 12. Germline CDR1 is MNHEY and CDR2 is SMNVEV (reference sequence). CDR3 length: 16 residues. CDR3 sequence (DNA): TGTGCCAGTAGACCTGGGACAGGCCTTATGAACACTGAAGCTTTCTTT. Residues: CASRPGTGLMNTEAFF.

The gene calls are TRBV18 and TRBJ1-4; D gene unclear. Trimming shortened V by 2 bases and J by 8 bases, and 9 bases separated the two germline ends. Per germline, CDR1 KGHSH and CDR2 LQKENI. CDR3 length: 13 residues. CDR3 coding DNA: TGTGCCAGCTCACCAGGGCTCCGGGAAAAACTGTTTTTT. It encodes CASSPGLREKLFF.

The rearrangement uses TRBV5-4 and TRBJ1-1; 8 bases are shared with TRBD1. With 4 bases clipped from V and 4 bases from J, the junction kept 9 bases outside the gene matches. CDR3 length: 15 residues. Germline-derived CDR1 and CDR2 are SGHNT and YYREEE (reference sequence). The CDR3 DNA sequence: TGTGCCAGCAGCATCGGACAGGGCAGAATCACTGAAGCTTTCTTT. Translation gives CASSIGQGRITEAFF. Looking up the rest from reference TRBV5-4 and TRBJ1-1 gives the full variable domain: ETGVTQSPTHLIKTRGQQVTLRCSSQSGHNTVSWYQQALGQGPQFIFQYYREEENGRGNFPPRFSGLQFPNYSSELNVNALELDDSALYLCASSIGQGRITEAFFGQGTRLTVV.

The rearrangement uses TRBV7-9 and TRBJ2-7, with TRBD1 as a possible D gene (5 bases). Germline-derived CDR1 and CDR2 are SEHNR and FQNEAQ (reference sequence). Between the trimmed V and J ends, which lost 5 bases and 1 base, there was a span of 9 bases. The length of the CDR3 is 13 residues. CDR3 nucleotide sequence: TGTGCCAGCAGCCTACAGGAGTCCTACGAGCAGTACTTC. Translation gives CASSLQESYEQYF. Supplemented by reference TRBV7-9 and TRBJ2-7, the full variable domain reads DTGVSQNPRHKITKRGQNVTFRCDPISEHNRLYWYRQTLGQGPEFLTYFQNEAQLEKSRLLSDRFSAERPKGSFSTLEIQRTEQGDSAMYLCASSLQESYEQYFGPGTRLTVT.

The V call is TRBV11-2, the J call TRBJ2-3, with 8 bases fitting TRBD2. The junction had 3 bases not matched to a gene; V was cut back by 1 base and J by 3 bases. This CDR3 is 15 amino acids long. Germline loops: CDR1 SGHAT, CDR2 FQNNGV. CDR3 sequence (DNA): TGTGCCAGCAGCTTAGGCGGGGGGTGGACAGATACGCAGTATTTT. It yields the protein CASSLGGGWTDTQYF.

V gene TRBV6-4 combines with J gene TRBJ1-2; 8 bases fit TRBD1. The CDR3 totals 13 residues. With V trimmed by 8 bases and J by 4 bases, 6 bases remained unmatched. Germline V gene sequence: CDR1 MRHNA, CDR2 SNTAGT. The CDR3 nucleotides read TGTGCCAGCTCCCTAACAGGGGGCTATGGCTACACCTTC. Protein product: CASSLTGGYGYTF.

The genes are TRBV11-2 and TRBJ2-3; TRBD2 matches at 13 bases. The germline CDR1 and CDR2 sequences are SGHAT and FQNNGV. There are 17 residues in the CDR3. V was clipped by 4 bases and J by 3 bases; unmatched bases: 7. Written as DNA, the CDR3 is TGTGCCAGCAGCTCTGGGACTAGCGGGACGAGGACAGATACGCAGTATTTT. Protein sequence: CASSSGTSGTRTDTQYF.

This chain links TRBV7-8 with TRBJ2-7, with D uncertain. The CDR3 runs 11 residues. Trimming removed 4 bases from V and 4 bases from J, with 5 bases in between. Germline CDR1 and CDR2: SGHVS and FQNEAQ. CDR3 in DNA: TGTGCCAGCAGCTCGAGATACGAGCAGTACTTC. Amino acids: CASSSRYEQYF. The whole variable domain, filled in from reference TRBV7-8 and TRBJ2-7, reads GAGVSQSPRYKVAKRGQDVALRCDPISGHVSLFWYQQALGQGPEFLTYFQNEAQLDKSGLPSDRFFAERPEGSVSTLKIQRTQQEDSAVYLCASSSRYEQYFGPGTRLTVT.

The J gene is TRBJ2-7, the V gene TRBV4-1; D not resolved. This CDR3 region has 13 residues. Germline V CDR1 and CDR2: MGHRA, YSYEKL. V shed 2 bases and J shed 2 bases, with 7 bases lying between them. The CDR3 sequence is CASSQPSTYEQYF. The CDR3 DNA sequence: TGCGCCAGCAGCCAACCATCTACCTACGAGCAGTACTTC.

The chain joins TRBV28 to TRBJ2-7; a possible D gene is TRBD1 (5 bases). The V end was cut by 6 bases, the J end by 4 bases, with 16 bases between. This CDR3 contains 14 residues. Germline CDR1 is MDHEN and CDR2 is SYDVKM. CDR3: CASRSQGTDYEQYF. The CDR3 DNA is TGTGCCAGCAGGTCCCAGGGAACCGATTACGAGCAGTACTTC.

This clone was picked up one time. The genes are TRBV5-6 and TRBJ1-5, with TRBD1 as a possible D gene (5 bases). V shed 2 bases and J shed 7 bases, with 13 bases lying between them. This CDR3 comprises 14 residues. Germline V CDR1 and CDR2: SGHDT, YYEEEE. The CDR3 DNA is TGTGCCAGCAGCTTTGGCAGGGCGGGGCAGCCCCAGCATTTT. It is translated as CASSFGRAGQPQHF.

The rearrangement uses TRBV5-8 and TRBJ2-7; a weak D match, TRBD1 (5 bases). The CDR3 consists of 15 residues. In germline, CDR1 is SGHTS, CDR2 YDEGEE. V was clipped by 0 bases and J by 3 bases, with 13 bases between them. The CDR3 protein is CASSLGSGMVYEQYF. The CDR3, as DNA: TGTGCCAGCAGCTTGGGGTCAGGGATGGTCTACGAGCAGTACTTC.

The count of this clone is one. The chain recombines TRBV7-2 with TRBJ2-1, with a possible D match to TRBD2 (6 bases). Germline values: CDR1 SGHTA, CDR2 FQGNSA. This CDR3 spans 15 amino acids. The V gene lost 3 bases and the J gene lost 0 bases, with 9 bases spanning the gap. CDR3 sequence reads: CASSFAGSSYNEQFF. CDR3 nucleotide sequence: TGTGCCAGCAGCTTCGCGGGGAGCTCCTACAATGAGCAGTTCTTC.

This chain joins TRBV19 and TRBJ2-5; 9 positions match TRBD2. The germline CDR1 and CDR2 sequences are LNHDA and SQIVND (reference sequence). V trimming: 5 bases; J trimming: 2 bases; junction bases outside the gene matches: 6. This CDR3 is built from 15 residues. This CDR3 is CASSRVAGVQETQYF. CDR3 sequence (DNA): TGTGCCAGTAGTCGAGTAGCGGGAGTGCAAGAGACCCAGTACTTC.

The CDR3 loop reads CASSALAGGTDTQYF. The DNA of the CDR3 is TGTGCCAGCAGTGCACTAGCGGGAGGAACAGATACGCAGTATTTT. The chain is built from TRBV6-1 and TRBJ2-3; TRBD2 agrees at 12 bases. The V segment lost 4 bases and the J segment 3 bases; nucleotides outside the gene matches: 2. In germline, CDR1 is MNHNS, CDR2 SASEGT. The length of the CDR3 is 15 residues.